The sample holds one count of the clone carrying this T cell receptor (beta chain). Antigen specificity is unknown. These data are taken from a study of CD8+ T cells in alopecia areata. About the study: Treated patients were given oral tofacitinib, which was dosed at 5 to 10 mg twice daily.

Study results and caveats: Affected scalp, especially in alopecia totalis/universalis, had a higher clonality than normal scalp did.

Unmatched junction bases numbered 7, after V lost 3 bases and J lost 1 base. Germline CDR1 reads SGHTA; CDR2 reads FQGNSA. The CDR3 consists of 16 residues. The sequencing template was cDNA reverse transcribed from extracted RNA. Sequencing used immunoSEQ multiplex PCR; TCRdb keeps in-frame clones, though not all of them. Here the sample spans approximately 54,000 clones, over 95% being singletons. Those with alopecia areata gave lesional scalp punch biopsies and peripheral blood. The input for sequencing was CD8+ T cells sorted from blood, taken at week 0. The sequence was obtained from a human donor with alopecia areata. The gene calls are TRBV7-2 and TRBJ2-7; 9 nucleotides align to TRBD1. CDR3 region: CASSLPRGQGSYEQYF. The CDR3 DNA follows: TGTGCCAGCAGCTTGCCTCGGGGACAGGGATCCTACGAGCAGTACTTC.